What follows is one T cell receptor (beta chain) and its context. The CDR3 consists of 14 residues. CDR1 and CDR2 from the germline V gene are LGHDT and YNNKEL (reference sequence). Trimming removed 0 bases at V and 8 bases at J, with 13 bases between. The record originates from a study of blood T cell repertoires in COVID-19. Sequencing used immunoSEQ multiplex PCR; TCRdb keeps in-frame clones, though not all of them. The data hold approximately 320,000 clones, with roughly 87% observed a single time. This receptor was taken from a woman aged 18-29 years who had recovered from COVID-19. The sample comprised PBMCs or T cells enriched from blood (not recorded which). V usage is TRBV3-1 (or the pseudogene TRBV3-2) and J usage is TRBJ1-2; D not certain. The CDR3 region is CASSQESPTIGYTF. CDR3 nucleotide sequence: TGTGCCAGCAGCCAAGAATCCCCTACTATAGGCTACACCTTC.